The source of this T cell receptor (beta chain) is a study of monozygotic twins with inflammatory bowel disease. The germline CDR1 and CDR2 sequences are DFQATT and SNEGSKA (reference sequence). The CDR3 contains 14 residues. TCR libraries were prepared from around 3.5 ug total RNA each. Researchers generated cDNA in eight separate reactions per sample. TCRdb reprocessed the 5' RACE reads and keeps a single row for each CDR3 protein, giving no DNA. The table gives some 150,000 distinct CDR3 sequences; the top ten clones make up roughly 2.3% of it. Sequencing was performed on blood. This clonotype was obtained from a human donor with ulcerative colitis or Crohn's disease, or a healthy co-twin of an affected twin (not recorded which). The chain is built from TRBV20-1 and TRBJ2-7; the TCRdb D gene call, TRBD2, has no DNA to confirm it. The CDR3 region is CSARVRDYSYEQYF.